A selection of T cell receptor beta chains follows, all from one sample in a study of regulatory T cells in long-lasting Graves disease. Each CDR3 protein is one row after TCRdb ran MiXCR on the multiplex PCR reads. The repertoire consists of 550,000 to 600,000 distinct CDR3 sequences, with 15% to 20% occurring once and the leading ten covering around 12%. This sample also appeared in a second study, on T cells in Graves' hyperthyroidism and ophthalmopathy.

The specimen comprised peripheral blood mononuclear cells (PBMCs), sampled at new diagnosis, from a patient treated with antithyroid drugs. The origin of the receptors is a man younger than 35 with Graves disease. The CDR3 runs from the conserved cysteine through the conserved F or W. D genes are given only for firm matches. A row's size may be missing; if present it is once, few, many or a size class.

V gene	clone size	D gene	J gene	CDR3 DNA	CDR3 protein
TRBV11-2	many	NA	TRBJ2-7	TGTGCCAGCAGCTTGGGTGGGGAGAGCTCCTACGAGCAGTACTTC	CASSLGGESSYEQYF
TRBV27	many	TRBD1	TRBJ1-1	TGTGCCACCTGGACAGGGGTGCGTGAAGCTTTCTTT	CATWTGVREAFF
TRBV5-1	many	TRBD2	TRBJ2-3	TGCGCCAGCAGCTCAAGACTAGCGGGAGCCACAGATACGCAGTATTTT	CASSSRLAGATDTQYF
TRBV30	NA	NA	TRBJ1-2	TGTGCCTGGAGAGTGCAGGGAGCAGGTGGCTACACCTTC	CAWRVQGAGGYTF
TRBV11-2	many	TRBD2	TRBJ2-7	TGTGCCAGCAGCCTTAGCGGGACTGGGGACTACGAGCAGTACTTC	CASSLSGTGDYEQYF
TRBV6-1	many	NA	TRBJ1-4	TGTGCCAGCCTGGGGGGGGGTCGGGAAAAACTGTTTTTT	CASLGGGREKLFF
TRBV6-1	NA	NA	TRBJ1-4	TGTGCCAGCAGTCAACGGACAGCAACTAATGAAAAACTGTTTTTT	CASSQRTATNEKLFF
TRBV20-1	many	TRBD2	TRBJ2-3	TGCAGTGCTAATGGGGGACTAGCGGCGTACACAGATACGCAGTATTTT	CSANGGLAAYTDTQYF
TRBV13	few	NA	TRBJ2-7	TGTGCCAGCAGGATGGGGGGTTCGGGCGAGCAGTACTTC	CASRMGGSGEQYF
TRBV7-9	NA	TRBD1	TRBJ2-7	TGTGCCAGCAGCCCCCGGACAGGGGAGGCCTACGAGCAGTACTTC	CASSPRTGEAYEQYF